A single T cell receptor (beta chain) is shown here with its context. Its binding antigen is unknown. Base qualities are not at hand, and no much larger clone is one base apart. These data are taken from a study of blood T cell repertoires in COVID-19 (dated by TCRdb to 2019 to 2021). Study-level background: Samples from collaborators originated in the United States, Italy and Spain and spanned both the acute and convalescent phases of COVID-19. The prospective study material was composed of cDNA or gDNA derived from T cells, B-cell-depleted T cells, or PBMCs. Deeply sampled blood TCRbeta repertoires from subjects exposed to, actively infected with, or recovered from COVID-19 were included in the dataset. The repertoires were released in a freely available public database meant as a resource for research on the immune response to SARS-CoV-2. Samples were obtained from the ongoing ImmuneRACE study (first 160 participants) and from 1,200 or so subjects provided by 6 global collaborators. A de-identified subject ID, COVID-19 status, age in years and sex were almost always included in the sample metadata. Where available, HLA class I and class II types were taken from metadata supplied by the sample provider and were not determined by assay-based typing.

The paper as a whole reports these results and caveats: How much clinical and demographic metadata was included differed by source and by participant, and the metadata was provided uncurated.

TCRbeta CDR3 regions were amplified from genomic DNA using the immunoSEQ Assay, a bias-controlled multiplex PCR. The authors processed their data as follows. The number of nucleated cells in each sample was estimated by amplification of reference gene primers within the assay. To quantify the absolute abundance of each unique TCRbeta CDR3 rearrangement, sequence reads were collapsed and filtered. Productive Simpson clonality was computed per sample as the square root of Simpson's diversity index over productive rearrangements. Imported from immuneACCESS, the table was reduced by TCRdb to in-frame sequences with V and J called. These copies leave out some clones; in studies compared against another copy, an unresolved V gene accounts for under half, and the cause of the remainder is not known. V and J calls and clone size are those listed in that table; D and trimming were worked out from the DNA. The sample records roughly 300,000 clones, 89% of which are singletons. Roughly 6.7% of the sample is held by the ten biggest clonotypes.

According to the germline V gene (reference sequence), CDR1 reads LNHDA and CDR2 reads SQIVND. Taken from cysteine to phenylalanine, the CDR3 has 15 residues. Only the CDR3 portion is preserved as DNA: 45 bases, with reading frame beginning at the first base. Here V drops 4 bases and J drops 6 bases, and the junction holds 2 bases not matched to any gene. A second Seattle source provided samples from volunteer blood donors who had recovered from COVID-19. Collaborating institutions collected whole blood in K2EDTA tubes following their own protocols. Collaborator samples were shipped for TCRbeta analysis as frozen whole blood, isolated PBMCs, or DNA extracted from either sample type.

Sequencing was done on a sample of peripheral blood. This clonotype originated in a man younger than 30 who had recovered from COVID-19. The receptor chain draws on TRBV19 and TRBJ2-1, and 14 junctional nucleotides match TRBD2. The CDR3 in this case is CASSTGLAGVNEQFF. DNA sequence: TGTGCCAGTAGTACGGGACTAGCGGGAGTCAATGAGCAGTTCTTC.